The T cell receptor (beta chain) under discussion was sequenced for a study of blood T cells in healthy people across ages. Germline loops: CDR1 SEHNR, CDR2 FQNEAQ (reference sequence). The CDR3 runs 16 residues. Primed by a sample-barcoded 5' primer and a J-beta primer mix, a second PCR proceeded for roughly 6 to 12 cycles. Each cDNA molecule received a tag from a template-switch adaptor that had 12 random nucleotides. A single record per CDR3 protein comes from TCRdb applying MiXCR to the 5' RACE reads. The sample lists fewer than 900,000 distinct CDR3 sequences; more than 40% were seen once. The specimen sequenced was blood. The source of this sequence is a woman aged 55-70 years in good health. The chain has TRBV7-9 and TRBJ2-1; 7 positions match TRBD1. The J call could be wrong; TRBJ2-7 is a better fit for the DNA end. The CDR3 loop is CASSHPEGAIYNEQYF. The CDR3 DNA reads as TGTGCCAGCAGCCACCCTGAGGGGGCGATCTACAATGAGCAGTACTTC.